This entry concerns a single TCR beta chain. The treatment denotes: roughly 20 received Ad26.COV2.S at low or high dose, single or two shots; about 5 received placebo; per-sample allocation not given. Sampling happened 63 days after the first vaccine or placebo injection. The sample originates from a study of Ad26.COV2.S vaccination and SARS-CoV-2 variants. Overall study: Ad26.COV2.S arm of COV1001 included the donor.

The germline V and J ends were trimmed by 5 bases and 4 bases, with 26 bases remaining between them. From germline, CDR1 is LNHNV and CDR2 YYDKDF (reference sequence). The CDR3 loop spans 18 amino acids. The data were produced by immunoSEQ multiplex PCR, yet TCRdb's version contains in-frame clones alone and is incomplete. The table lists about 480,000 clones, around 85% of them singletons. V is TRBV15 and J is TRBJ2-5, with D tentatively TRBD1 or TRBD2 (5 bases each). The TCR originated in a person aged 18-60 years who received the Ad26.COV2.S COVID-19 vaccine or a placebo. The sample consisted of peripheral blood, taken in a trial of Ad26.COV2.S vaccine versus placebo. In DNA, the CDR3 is TGTGCCACCAGCCAACGTTCGGGAAGTATCCAGGGCATAGAGACCCAGTACTTC. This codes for CATSQRSGSIQGIETQYF.